The 4 T cell receptor beta chains given below trace back to one sample, sequenced in a study of T cells in Graves' hyperthyroidism and ophthalmopathy. The source material, RNA transcripts, was used to amplify TCR beta CDR3 regions. TCR CDR3 underwent first-round RT-PCR with the HTBI primer set. TCRdb used MiXCR to reprocess the multiplex PCR reads, holding one entry per CDR3 protein. Among around 580,000 distinct CDR3 sequences, around 42% were seen once, and the ten largest hold approximately 8.4%. Specimen: peripheral blood or thyroid tissue (not recorded which). The receptors here all came from a woman aged 18-29 years with Graves' hyperthyroidism.

This clonotype was seen many times. The V call is TRBV5-1, the J call TRBJ1-4, with D uncertain. The CDR3 contains 15 residues. Trimming stripped 0 bases from V and 0 bases from J, with 6 bases between. In germline, CDR1 is SGHRS, CDR2 YFSETQ. In nucleotides, the CDR3 is TGCGCCAGCAGCTTGGAGTTTGCAACTAATGAAAAACTGTTTTTT. The encoded protein is CASSLEFATNEKLFF.

This clonotype was observed a handful of times. This chain uses TRBV9 with TRBJ2-2; 9 positions match TRBD2. After removal of 3 bases from V and 8 bases from J, the junction contained 14 bases not matched to a gene. CDR3 size: 17 residues. Germline V gives CDR1 SGDLS, CDR2 YYNGEE. In DNA form, the CDR3 reads TGTGCCAGCAGCGCTCAACCGCTAGCGGGGCCTTGGGGGGAGCTGTTTTTT. Translating it yields CASSAQPLAGPWGELFF.

This sequence joins TRBV7-2 and TRBJ1-2; unclear D gene. In germline, CDR1 is SGHTA, CDR2 FQGNSA. Trimming stripped 2 bases from V and 8 bases from J, with 18 bases between. This CDR3 is built from 15 residues. The CDR3 coding sequence is TGTGCCAGCAGCTTATCCAGCGGGAGGTTATTCGGCTACACCTTC. Translated: CASSLSSGRLFGYTF.

As for this clonotype: This sequence may be a read error, since a much larger clone differs from it by one base. As the CDR3 is not closed by the conserved phenylalanine or tryptophan, this likely results from a read error. The V gene is TRBV18, the J gene TRBJ1-5, with D possibly TRBD1 on 6 matching bases. Germline lookup yields CDR1 KGHSH and CDR2 LQKENI. The V gene lost 6 bases and the J gene lost 3 bases, with 15 bases spanning the gap. The length of the CDR3 is 15 residues. CDR3 in DNA: TGTGCCAGCTCTCCTTCGACAGGAATCAATCAGCCCCAGCATTCT. Translation: CASSPSTGINQPQHS.